This T cell receptor (beta chain) was retrieved from a study of CD8 T cells in ankylosing spondylitis. General observations from the study: Reported data indicate significant enrichment of disease-linked clones within matched ankylosing spondylitis synovial fluid. Characteristic of ankylosing spondylitis blood, it appeared, was a TCR beta motif comprising several highly homologous variants.

A quantitative 5'-RACE method, one with molecular barcodes, was used to make TCR beta libraries. TCRdb re-analysed the 5' RACE reads in MiXCR, keeping a single row per CDR3 protein. The data contain a few hundred thousand distinct CDR3 sequences, over 15% of them singletons. Notes on this clonotype: Its specificity is unknown. A junction boundary mismatches the germline segment, possibly from a read error.

Germline V gives CDR1 SGHVS, CDR2 FQNEAQ. This CDR3 region has 16 residues. This receptor was taken from a male donor with ankylosing spondylitis or in good health (not recorded which). The source material was blood, either unsorted or a sorted T cell fraction (not recorded which). V and J are TRBV7-8 and TRBJ2-3; the D gene is possibly TRBD1 (6 bases). CDR3 region: CASSSIGTPGTDTQYF. The CDR3 region has the DNA TGTGCCAGCAGCTCCATCGGGACACCTGGCACGGATACGCAGTATTTT.